Listed below are T cell receptor beta chains from one sample, sequenced in a study of shared clonotypes between healthy human individuals. Only in-frame clones appear in the TCRdb table, and some are missing; sequencing was by immunoSEQ multiplex PCR. This table holds 2,500,000 or so clones, 80% to 95% found once. The sample comprised naive CD4+ T cells from PBMCs. These receptors all stem from a man younger than 30 in good health. Some clones in this sample may be carry-over from other donors' samples. CDR3s include the opening cysteine and the closing phenylalanine or tryptophan. D genes are given only for firm matches. A row's size may be missing; if present it is once, few, many or a size class.

18 | TRBJ2-6 | . | . | TRBV27 | CASSLSGTFLDGANVLTF | TGTGCCAGCAGTTTATCTGGGACATTCCTAGATGGGGCCAACGTCCTGACTTTC
13 | TRBJ2-1 | . | TRBD2 | TRBV27 | CASSLAGGYEQFF | TGTGCCAGCAGTTTAGCGGGAGGCTATGAGCAGTTCTTC
17 | TRBJ1-1 | . | TRBD1 | TRBV4-1 | CASSQFYRGSQGAEAFF | TGCGCCAGCAGCCAATTTTACAGGGGGAGCCAGGGTGCTGAAGCTTTCTTT
13 | TRBJ2-7 | . | TRBD1 | TRBV7-3 | CASSLGQGGEQYF | TGTGCCAGCAGCTTAGGACAGGGCGGCGAGCAGTACTTC
15 | TRBJ2-5 | . | . | TRBV7-2 | CASTRRGGGQETQYF | TGTGCCAGCACCCGGAGAGGGGGGGGCCAAGAGACCCAGTACTTC
13 | TRBJ1-1 | . | . | TRBV29-1 | CSVGGGMNTEAFF | TGCAGCGTTGGGGGCGGCATGAACACTGAAGCTTTCTTT
14 | TRBJ2-7 | . | TRBD2 | TRBV10-2 | CASSGTSGDYEQYF | TGCGCCAGCAGTGGGACTAGCGGGGATTACGAGCAGTACTTC
13 | TRBJ1-3 | few | TRBD1 | TRBV30 | CAWGQGSGNTIYF | TGTGCCTGGGGACAGGGGAGTGGAAACACCATATATTTT
15 | TRBJ1-2 | . | . | TRBV18 | CASSPMRVTDYGYTF | TGTGCCAGCTCACCTATGAGGGTGACGGACTATGGCTACACCTTC
12 | TRBJ2-2 | . | . | TRBV11-2 | CASRHDPGELFF | TGTGCCAGCAGACACGATCCGGGGGAGCTGTTTTTT
13 | TRBJ1-4 | . | . | TRBV28 | CASYGQSNEKLFF | TGTGCCAGCTATGGACAGTCCAATGAAAAACTGTTTTTT
13 | TRBJ1-1 | . | . | TRBV10-1 | CASSESRAAEAFF | TGCGCCAGCAGTGAGTCTAGGGCGGCTGAAGCTTTCTTT
15 | TRBJ2-1 | . | TRBD2 | TRBV7-3 | CASSFGGRVFDEQFF | TGTGCCAGCAGCTTTGGCGGGAGGGTATTTGATGAGCAGTTCTTC
15 | TRBJ2-1 | . | TRBD2 | TRBV28 | CASRPAGVVYNEQFF | TGTGCCAGCAGACCTGCGGGGGTGGTCTACAATGAGCAGTTCTTC
13 | TRBJ1-4 | . | . | TRBV28 | CASSLGLNEKLFF | TGTGCCAGCAGTTTGGGGCTTAATGAAAAACTGTTTTTT
13 | TRBJ1-5 | . | . | TRBV28 | CASTGEGRQPQHF | TGTGCCAGCACCGGCGAGGGGAGGCAGCCCCAGCATTTT
13 | TRBJ1-3 | once | . | TRBV9 | CASSVDREHTIYF | TGTGCCAGCAGCGTAGACAGGGAGCACACCATATATTTT
18 | TRBJ2-6 | . | TRBD1 | TRBV7-3 | CASSPRGPTASGANVLTF | TGTGCCAGCAGCCCGAGGGGGCCTACAGCTTCTGGGGCCAACGTCCTGACTTTC
13 | TRBJ2-7 | . | . | TRBV15 | CATSNGLIYEQYF | TGTGCCACCAGCAACGGGCTTATCTACGAGCAGTACTTC
16 | TRBJ1-1 | . | . | TRBV28 | CASSLFGAGKNTEAFF | TGTGCCAGCAGTTTATTTGGGGCAGGAAAGAACACTGAAGCTTTCTTT
14 | TRBJ1-1 | . | . | TRBV6-5 | CAAGHLVGNTEAFF | TGTGCCGCCGGTCATCTAGTTGGGAACACTGAAGCTTTCTTT
14 | TRBJ2-2 | once | . | TRBV18 | CASSRTVPTGELFF | TGTGCCAGCTCACGTACAGTACCCACCGGGGAGCTGTTTTTT
15 | TRBJ1-1 | . | TRBD1 | TRBV14 | CASSQQTGPYTEAFF | TGTGCCAGCAGCCAGCAGACAGGGCCCTACACTGAAGCTTTCTTT
13 | TRBJ2-7 | once | . | TRBV28 | CASSPGSSYEQYF | TGTGCCAGCAGTCCGGGGTCCTCCTACGAGCAGTACTTC
15 | TRBJ2-7 | . | TRBD2 | TRBV30 | CAWRAAGGPFHEQYF | TGTGCCTGGAGAGCAGCGGGAGGGCCGTTCCACGAGCAGTACTTC
15 | TRBJ2-2 | . | TRBD1 | TRBV9 | CASSNPGQGARELFF | TGTGCCAGCAGCAATCCGGGACAGGGGGCCCGGGAGCTGTTTTTT
12 | TRBJ1-4 | few | . | TRBV30 | CAATSVGEKLFF | TGTGCCGCGACATCAGTTGGTGAAAAACTGTTTTTT
16 | TRBJ1-1 | few | . | TRBV9 | CASSSPGGSGNTEAFF | TGTGCCAGCAGCTCTCCTGGGGGAAGTGGTAACACTGAAGCTTTCTTT
17 | TRBJ2-2 | once | TRBD2 | TRBV18 | CASSPVRTSGNTGELFF | TGTGCCAGCTCACCAGTCCGGACTAGCGGGAACACCGGGGAGCTGTTTTTT
15 | TRBJ2-3 | . | . | TRBV19 | CATRRGGHRTDTQYF | TGTGCCACAAGAAGGGGGGGCCATCGCACAGATACGCAGTATTTT
21 | TRBJ2-1 | once | TRBD2 | TRBV4-2 | CASSQDRASGTSGHQFNEQFF | TGTGCCAGCAGCCAAGATCGGGCCTCAGGGACTAGCGGCCACCAATTCAATGAGCAGTTCTTC
18 | TRBJ2-1 | . | TRBD2 | TRBV11-3 | CASSSGTSGMSSYNEQFF | TGTGCCAGCAGTTCCGGGACTAGCGGGATGAGCTCCTACAATGAGCAGTTCTTC
15 | TRBJ1-5 | . | . | TRBV5-4 | CASSQVGWGNQPQHF | TGTGCCAGCAGCCAAGTCGGTTGGGGAAATCAGCCCCAGCATTTT
14 | TRBJ1-1 | . | . | TRBV28 | CASSFGPGQSEAFF | .
14 | TRBJ1-3 | . | . | TRBV30 | CAWSDGHLGNTIYF | TGTGCCTGGAGTGACGGACACCTTGGAAACACCATATATTTT
17 | TRBJ2-7 | . | TRBD2 | TRBV5-1 | CASSLRLAGGSFYEQYF | TGCGCCAGCAGCCTCAGACTAGCGGGAGGGTCCTTCTACGAGCAGTACTTC
15 | TRBJ2-1 | . | TRBD1 | TRBV7-3 | CASSSGTGAYNEQFF | TGTGCCAGCAGCTCCGGGACAGGGGCTTACAATGAGCAGTTCTTC
14 | TRBJ2-7 | . | . | TRBV5-1 | CASWFGPPGDEQYF | TGCGCCAGCTGGTTTGGGCCTCCCGGGGACGAGCAGTACTTC
15 | TRBJ1-5 | . | . | TRBV19 | CASSILALINQPQHF | TGTGCCAGTAGTATTTTGGCTCTGATCAATCAGCCCCAGCATTTT
18 | TRBJ2-1 | . | TRBD2 | TRBV5-1 | CASSLFASGSGTTNEQFF | TGCGCCAGCAGCTTGTTTGCTAGCGGGAGTGGTACTACCAATGAGCAGTTCTTC
15 | TRBJ2-1 | . | TRBD2 | TRBV5-1 | CASDAGRAPYNEQFF | TGCGCCAGCGATGCCGGGAGGGCCCCCTACAATGAGCAGTTCTTC
14 | TRBJ1-1 | few | . | TRBV5-1 | CASSLPGQNTEAFF | TGCGCCAGCAGCCTACCGGGGCAGAACACTGAAGCTTTCTTT
14 | TRBJ1-4 | . | TRBD1 | TRBV29-1 | CSVDKGTENEKLFF | TGCAGCGTTGACAAGGGGACAGAAAATGAAAAACTGTTTTTT
18 | TRBJ2-6 | . | . | TRBV10-3 | CAIRPRDTVASGANVLTF | TGTGCCATCAGGCCCCGGGACACCGTAGCTTCTGGGGCCAACGTCCTGACTTTC
13 | TRBJ1-2 | few | TRBD1 | TRBV27 | CASSLRQGRGYTF | TGTGCCAGCAGTTTAAGACAGGGACGGGGCTACACCTTC
15 | TRBJ2-1 | . | TRBD2 | TRBV2 | CASSRLAGVGNEQFF | TGTGCCAGCAGTCGACTAGCGGGAGTAGGAAATGAGCAGTTCTTC
16 | TRBJ2-5 | once | . | TRBV5-6 | CASSLKSGGSQETQYF | TGTGCCAGCAGCTTGAAGTCTGGGGGCTCTCAAGAGACCCAGTACTTC
15 | TRBJ1-1 | . | TRBD1 | TRBV5-4 | CASSLLGTGGTEAFF | TGTGCCAGCAGCTTACTCGGGACAGGGGGCACTGAAGCTTTCTTT
15 | TRBJ2-7 | . | . | TRBV7-3 | CASSLKRGPTYEQYF | TGTGCCAGCAGCTTAAAAAGGGGCCCCACCTACGAGCAGTACTTC
17 | TRBJ2-7 | . | TRBD2 | TRBV29-1 | CSVALTSGRNSLYEQYF | TGCAGCGTCGCTTTAACTAGCGGGAGGAACTCTTTGTACGAGCAGTACTTC
12 | TRBJ1-2 | . | . | TRBV10-3 | CAISESGRAGTF | TGTGCCATCAGTGAGTCTGGCAGGGCCGGGACCTTC
13 | TRBJ2-1 | . | . | TRBV6-6 | CASSQGPQGEQFF | TGTGCCAGCAGCCAAGGGCCCCAGGGTGAGCAGTTCTTC
15 | TRBJ1-1 | . | . | TRBV5-5 | CASSLGRRQVTEAFF | TGTGCCAGCAGCTTGGGCCGGAGACAGGTAACTGAAGCTTTCTTT
12 | TRBJ2-7 | . | . | TRBV30 | CAARIDSYEQYF | TGTGCTGCGAGAATCGATTCCTACGAGCAGTACTTC
12 | TRBJ1-6 | . | . | TRBV7-9 | CASSSNNSPLHF | TGTGCCAGCAGCTCGAATAATTCACCCCTCCACTTT
14 | TRBJ2-6 | . | . | TRBV29-1 | CSVASLTGANVLTF | TGCAGCGTTGCCAGCCTCACTGGGGCCAACGTCCTGACTTTC